The rows below give T cell receptor beta chains drawn from one sample of a study of cytomegalovirus exposure and HLA in healthy donors. Profiled with immunoSEQ multiplex PCR; TCRdb holds only in-frame clones, not every one. The sample yields roughly 190,000 clones, more than 75% seen once. The sample was PBMCs. These receptors were collected from a woman between 18 and 29 years old in good health and CMV-seronegative. Each CDR3 is given with its conserved first and last residue. D genes are given only for firm matches. Clone size, where shown, is once, few, many, or a class for clones that have expanded.

>TRBV5-4|few|TRBD2|TRBJ2-6
CASSLRGLAGAGANVLTF
TGTGCCAGCAGCTTGCGAGGACTAGCGGGAGCTGGGGCCAACGTCCTGACTTTC
>TRBV12-5|few|.|TRBJ2-7
CASGPTASSYEQYF
TGTGCTAGTGGTCCGACAGCGAGCTCCTACGAGCAGTACTTC
>TRBV7-9|.|TRBD1|TRBJ1-3
CSSSVGQENTIYF
TGTTCCAGCAGCGTGGGACAGGAGAACACCATATATTTT
>TRBV2|.|.|TRBJ1-6
CASSEAPVGASIILPLHF
TGTGCCAGCAGTGAAGCGCCCGTGGGGGCTTCCATAATTCTTCCCCTCCACTTT
>TRBV11-2|.|.|TRBJ1-5
CASSLVISRGENQPQHF
TGTGCCAGCAGCTTAGTAATTAGCCGGGGGGAAAATCAGCCCCAGCATTTT
>TRBV6-1|.|.|TRBJ2-7
CASMGGSRTEQYF
TGTGCCAGCATGGGGGGTTCCCGTACCGAGCAGTACTTC
>TRBV19|few|TRBD1|TRBJ2-7
CASSIATGALYEQYF
TGTGCCAGTAGTATAGCGACAGGGGCGCTGTACGAGCAGTACTTC
>TRBV27|.|.|TRBJ2-2
CASSPLGGKNTGELFF
TGTGCCAGCAGTCCCCTCGGGGGAAAGAACACCGGGGAGCTGTTTTTT
>TRBV7-9|.|.|TRBJ2-7
CASSSGAGQDFYEQYF
TGTGCCAGCAGCTCTGGAGCGGGACAGGACTTCTACGAGCAGTACTTC
>TRBV2|.|.|TRBJ2-2
CASIPLGSRPGELFF
TGTGCCAGCATTCCCTTAGGGAGTAGGCCCGGGGAGCTGTTTTTT
>TRBV19|.|.|TRBJ2-7
CASAQGRRYEQYF
TGTGCCAGTGCACAGGGTAGACGCTACGAGCAGTACTTC
>TRBV6-5|.|.|TRBJ1-2
CASSELLGPGYTF
TGTGCCAGCAGTGAATTACTAGGACCTGGCTACACCTTC
>TRBV5-1|.|.|TRBJ2-5
CATSTEFPGETQYF
TGCGCCACCTCAACAGAGTTCCCTGGAGAGACCCAGTACTTC
>TRBV11-1|.|.|TRBJ1-4
CASSLFPGANEKLFF
TGTGCCAGCAGCTTATTCCCCGGAGCTAATGAAAAACTGTTTTTT
>TRBV27|.|.|TRBJ1-2
CASSLSGEVYGYTF
TGTGCCAGCAGTTTAAGTGGGGAGGTGTATGGCTACACCTTC
>TRBV7-3|.|TRBD1|TRBJ2-7
CASSLQGQGYEQYF
TGTGCCAGCAGCTTGCAGGGACAGGGGTACGAGCAGTACTTC
>TRBV27|.|TRBD2|TRBJ2-3
CASSFRGLATDTQYF
TGTGCCAGCAGTTTCCGTGGACTAGCGACAGATACGCAGTATTTT
>TRBV19|.|TRBD2|TRBJ2-7
CASSIPLAGGPALSREQYF
TGTGCCAGTAGTATACCGCTAGCGGGAGGGCCAGCTCTTTCACGTGAGCAGTACTTC
>TRBV18|.|.|TRBJ2-7
CASSPFRESAYEQYF
TGTGCCAGCTCACCATTCCGGGAGTCAGCCTACGAGCAGTACTTC
>TRBV27|few|.|TRBJ2-7
CASSSPQGPYEQYF
TGTGCCAGCAGTTCACCACAGGGTCCCTACGAGCAGTACTTC
>TRBV6-6|.|TRBD1|TRBJ2-1
CASEDRGSYNEQFF
TGTGCCAGCGAAGACAGGGGGTCCTACAATGAGCAGTTCTTC
>TRBV21-1|.|.|TRBJ2-1
CASTAGDKYNEQFF
TGTGCCAGCACCGCAGGGGATAAGTACAATGAGCAGTTCTTC
>TRBV6-1|.|.|TRBJ1-1
CASSDSSGLNTEAFF
TGTGCCAGCAGTGATTCGAGCGGGTTGAACACTGAAGCTTTCTTT
>TRBV19|once|.|TRBJ2-7
CASSTTGREQYF
TGTGCCAGTAGTACTACAGGGCGCGAGCAGTACTTC
>TRBV7-3|.|.|TRBJ2-3
CASSSSWASKNTQYF
TGTGCCAGCAGCTCTTCCTGGGCTAGCAAGAATACGCAGTATTTT
>TRBV28|.|.|TRBJ1-5
CASRLYSNQPQHF
TGTGCCAGCAGACTGTATAGCAATCAGCCCCAGCATTTT
>TRBV4-2|.|.|TRBJ1-4
CASSQDGRGETLFF
TGTGCCAGCAGCCAAGACGGCAGGGGAGAGACCCTGTTTTTT
>TRBV6-5|.|.|TRBJ1-6
CASRGGPTYNSPLHF
TGTGCCAGCAGGGGCGGGCCGACCTATAATTCACCCCTCCACTTT
>TRBV7-8|.|.|TRBJ2-7
CASSLGLAYEQYF
TGTGCCAGCAGCTTAGGACTAGCCTACGAGCAGTACTTC
>TRBV27|.|TRBD1|TRBJ2-7
CASRGTGTGGREQYF
TGTGCCAGCAGAGGTACCGGGACAGGGGGCCGCGAGCAGTACTTC
>TRBV5-1|.|TRBD1|TRBJ1-1
CASTWTGGGTEAFF
TGCGCCAGCACTTGGACAGGGGGAGGTACTGAAGCTTTCTTT
>TRBV2|once|TRBD2|TRBJ2-7
CASGGLAGGSSYEQYF
TGTGCCAGCGGGGGACTAGCGGGGGGTAGCTCCTACGAGCAGTACTTC
>TRBV28|.|TRBD2|TRBJ2-1
CASSHSTSGKGYNEQFF
TGTGCCAGCAGCCACTCTACTAGCGGGAAGGGTTACAATGAGCAGTTCTTC
>TRBV9|.|TRBD2|TRBJ2-3
CASSVFAGEADTQYF
TGTGCCAGCAGCGTTTTCGCGGGAGAAGCAGATACGCAGTATTTT
>TRBV9|once|TRBD1|TRBJ1-1
CASSQGTGLNTEAFF
TGTGCCAGCAGCCAGGGGACAGGGCTGAACACTGAAGCTTTCTTT
>TRBV4-1|.|.|TRBJ2-7
CASSQEQTQTYEQYF
TGCGCCAGCAGCCAAGAACAGACCCAAACCTACGAGCAGTACTTC
>TRBV2|.|TRBD1|TRBJ2-3
CASSKGTGRDTQYF
TGTGCCAGCAGTAAAGGGACAGGGAGAGATACGCAGTATTTT
>TRBV25-1|.|TRBD2|TRBJ2-7
CASSIRDYRPVHEQYF
TGTGCCAGCAGTATAAGGGACTACCGACCTGTCCACGAGCAGTACTTC
>TRBV21-1|.|.|TRBJ2-1
CASSKLFSEREQFF
TGTGCCAGCAGCAAATTATTTTCCGAGAGGGAGCAGTTCTTC
>TRBV5-1|once|TRBD1|TRBJ1-1
CASSPGQAGNTEAFF
TGCGCCAGCAGCCCTGGACAGGCGGGGAACACTGAAGCTTTCTTT
>TRBV6-1|.|.|TRBJ1-2
CASSEAPGMGLGYTF
TGTGCCAGCAGTGAAGCTCCGGGGATGGGTTTAGGCTACACCTTC